This TCR beta chain originates from a study of control samples from healthy donors and cancer patients. This clone was counted a single time. One end of the junction fails to match germline, which may point to a read error. Profiling relied on immunoSEQ multiplex PCR, and the TCRdb table lists in-frame clones only, not all of them. The sample lists tens of thousands of clones, approximately 82% seen once, with about half in the top ten. Sequencing used blood. The receptor was derived from a man aged 55 to 70 in good health.

CDR3 sequence: CASSLILASSLNAQFF. CDR3 sequence (DNA): TGCGCCAGCAGCTTAATACTGGCCTCCTCCTTGAATGCGCAGTTCTTC. The chain links TRBV5-1 to TRBJ2-1; unclear D gene. Germline-derived CDR1 and CDR2 are SGHRS and YFSETQ. This CDR3 has 16 amino acids. Complete variable domain (other parts from reference TRBV5-1 and TRBJ2-1): KAGVTQTPRYLIKTRGQQVTLSCSPISGHRSVSWYQQTPGQGLQFLFEYFSETQRNKGNFPGRFSGRQFSNSRSEMNVSTLELGDSALYLCASSLILASSLNAQFFGPGTRLTVL.